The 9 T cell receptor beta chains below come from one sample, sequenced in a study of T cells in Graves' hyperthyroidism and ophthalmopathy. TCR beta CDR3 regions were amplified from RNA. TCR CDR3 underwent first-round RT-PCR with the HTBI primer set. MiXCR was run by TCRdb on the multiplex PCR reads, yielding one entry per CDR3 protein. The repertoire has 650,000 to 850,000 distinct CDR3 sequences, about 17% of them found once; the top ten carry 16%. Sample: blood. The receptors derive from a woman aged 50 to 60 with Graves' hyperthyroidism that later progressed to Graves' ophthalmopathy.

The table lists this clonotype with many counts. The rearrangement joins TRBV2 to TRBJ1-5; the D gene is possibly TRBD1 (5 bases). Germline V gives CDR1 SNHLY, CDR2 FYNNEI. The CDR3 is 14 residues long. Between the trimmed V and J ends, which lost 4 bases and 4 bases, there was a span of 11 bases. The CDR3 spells CASSALDKNQPQHF. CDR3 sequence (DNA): TGTGCCAGCAGTGCGTTGGACAAAAATCAGCCCCAGCATTTT.

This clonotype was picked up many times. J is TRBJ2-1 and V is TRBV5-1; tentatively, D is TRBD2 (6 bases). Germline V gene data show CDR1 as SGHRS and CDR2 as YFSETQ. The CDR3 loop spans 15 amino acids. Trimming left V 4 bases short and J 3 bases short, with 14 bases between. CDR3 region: CASSRRDSGYNEQFF. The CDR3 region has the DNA TGCGCCAGCAGCCGTCGGGATAGCGGCTACAATGAGCAGTTCTTC. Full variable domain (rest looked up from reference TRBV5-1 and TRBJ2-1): KAGVTQTPRYLIKTRGQQVTLSCSPISGHRSVSWYQQTPGQGLQFLFEYFSETQRNKGNFPGRFSGRQFSNSRSEMNVSTLELGDSALYLCASSRRDSGYNEQFFGPGTRLTVL.

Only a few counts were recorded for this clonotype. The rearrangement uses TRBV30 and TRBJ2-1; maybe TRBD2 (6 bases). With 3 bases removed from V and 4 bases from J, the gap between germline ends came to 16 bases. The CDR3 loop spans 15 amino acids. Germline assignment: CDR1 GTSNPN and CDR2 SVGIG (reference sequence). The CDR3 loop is CAWRSAGTGYNEQFF. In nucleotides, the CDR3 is TGTGCCTGGAGATCAGCCGGGACTGGTTACAATGAGCAGTTCTTC.

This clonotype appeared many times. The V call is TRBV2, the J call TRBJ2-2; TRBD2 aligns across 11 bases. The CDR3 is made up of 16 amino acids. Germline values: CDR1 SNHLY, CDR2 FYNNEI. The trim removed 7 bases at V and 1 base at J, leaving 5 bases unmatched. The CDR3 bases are TGTGCCAGCACCAAACTAGCGGGAGAGAACACCGGGGAGCTGTTTTTT. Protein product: CASTKLAGENTGELFF.

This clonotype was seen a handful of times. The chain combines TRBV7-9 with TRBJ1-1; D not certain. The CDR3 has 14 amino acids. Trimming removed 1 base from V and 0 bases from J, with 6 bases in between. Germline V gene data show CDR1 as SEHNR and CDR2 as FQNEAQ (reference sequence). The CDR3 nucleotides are TGTGCCAGCAGCTTAGTAAACCTGAACACTGAAGCTTTCTTT. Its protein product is CASSLVNLNTEAFF.

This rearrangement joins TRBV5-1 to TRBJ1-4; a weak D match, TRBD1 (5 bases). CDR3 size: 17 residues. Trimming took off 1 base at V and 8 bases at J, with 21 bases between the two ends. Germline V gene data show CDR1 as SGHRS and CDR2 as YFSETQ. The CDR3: CASSLSLQSTGGEKLFF. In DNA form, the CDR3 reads TGCGCCAGCAGCTTGTCCCTACAGTCTACAGGCGGCGAAAAACTGTTTTTT.

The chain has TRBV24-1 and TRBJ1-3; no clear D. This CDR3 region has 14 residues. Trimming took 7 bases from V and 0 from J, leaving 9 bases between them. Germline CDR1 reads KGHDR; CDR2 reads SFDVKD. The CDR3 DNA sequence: TGTGCCACCAGGGACTCTTCCTCTGGAAACACCATATATTTT. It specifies CATRDSSSGNTIYF.

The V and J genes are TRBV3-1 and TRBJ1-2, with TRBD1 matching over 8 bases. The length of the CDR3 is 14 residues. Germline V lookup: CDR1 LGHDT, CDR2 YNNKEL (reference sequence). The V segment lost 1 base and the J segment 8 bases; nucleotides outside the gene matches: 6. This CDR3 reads CASSQVQGAGGYTF. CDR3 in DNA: TGTGCCAGCAGCCAAGTTCAGGGGGCAGGAGGCTACACCTTC.

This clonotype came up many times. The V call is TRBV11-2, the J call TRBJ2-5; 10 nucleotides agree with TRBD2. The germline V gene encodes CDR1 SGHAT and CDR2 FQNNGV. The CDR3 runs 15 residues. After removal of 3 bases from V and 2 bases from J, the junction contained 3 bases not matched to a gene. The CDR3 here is CASSFERGGQETQYF. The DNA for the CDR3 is TGTGCCAGCAGCTTCGAGCGGGGGGGTCAAGAGACCCAGTACTTC.